What follows are 18 T cell receptor beta chains derived from one specimen sequenced in a study of CD8+CD57+ T cells in acquired aplastic anemia (dated by TCRdb to between 2017 and 2018). TCRdb records Illumina HiSeq 2000 as the sequencer. Genomic DNA was used as template for profiling of TCR beta VDJ combinations and CDR3 sequences. The public reads were run again by TCRdb, first through fastp at Q25 and then through MiXCR, and only productive beta chains were kept. Each record represents a unique CDR3 protein, reported with the most common genes and DNA among its rows. In this sample the table shows fewer than 250,000 distinct CDR3 sequences, around 59% of which occur a single time. Around a sixth of the sample lies in the top ten. Input material: sorted CD4+, CD8+, or CD8+CD57+ T cells (not recorded which) from PBMCs. Receptors were obtained from a human donor in good health, serving as a control.

The rearrangement uses TRBV19 and TRBJ1-4; D gene unclear. Between the trimmed V and J ends, which lost 3 bases and 8 bases, there was a span of 13 bases. This CDR3 region has 14 residues. Germline values: CDR1 LNHDA, CDR2 SQIVND (reference sequence). The CDR3 sequence: CASSMGRFGEKLFF. CDR3 nucleotides: TGTGCCAGTAGTATGGGAAGGTTTGGGGAAAAACTGTTTTTT.

V is TRBV7-3 and J is TRBJ2-7; D is unclear. The V end lost 3 bases, the J end lost 2 bases, and 14 bases lay between the germline ends. Germline V gene lookup returns CDR1 SGHTA and CDR2 FQGTGA. This CDR3 spans 15 amino acids. The CDR3, as DNA: TGTGCCAGCAGCTTGTACGACCGCCTTCCCTACGAGCAGTACTTC. It yields the protein CASSLYDRLPYEQYF. The full variable domain, rest sourced from reference TRBV7-3 and TRBJ2-7, is GAGVSQTPSNKVTEKGKYVELRCDPISGHTALYWYRQSLGQGPEFLIYFQGTGAADDSGLPNDRFFAVRPEGSVSTLKIQRTERGDSAVYLCASSLYDRLPYEQYFGPGTRLTVT.

This clonotype was recorded at least ten times. This sequence joins TRBV10-3 and TRBJ1-5; 12 positions agree with TRBD1. The trim removed 3 bases at V and 0 bases at J, leaving 6 bases unmatched. The CDR3 is 18 amino acids. CDR1 and CDR2 (germline): ENHRY, SYGVKD. Here the CDR3 DNA reads TGTGCCATCAGTGACTCCGGGACAGGGGGCTATAGCAATCAGCCCCAGCATTTT. It codes for CAISDSGTGGYSNQPQHF.

Regarding this clonotype: This sequence may be a read error, since a much larger clone differs from it by one base. The gene calls are TRBV7-9 and TRBJ2-7; D is unresolved. The CDR3 loop spans 13 amino acids. V lost 7 bases and J 1 base, leaving 11 bases between the germline ends. Germline CDR1 and CDR2: SEHNR and FQNEAQ (reference sequence). CDR3 DNA: TGTGCCAGCAACTTGGGCGGTTCCTACGAGCAGTACTTC. Its translation: CASNLGGSYEQYF.

This clonotype came up a few times. This chain joins TRBV20-1 and TRBJ2-5; 9 bases match TRBD2. V was pared by 5 bases and J by 1 base, with 8 bases of the junction left unmatched. The germline gives CDR1 DFQATT, CDR2 SNEGSKA (reference sequence). There are 15 residues in the CDR3. The CDR3 loop reads CSALTSGRVQETQYF. The CDR3 DNA reads TGCAGTGCTTTGACTAGCGGACGCGTCCAAGAGACCCAGTACTTC.

This clonotype has more than one count but fewer than ten. This sequence may be a read error, since a much larger clone differs from it by one base. The chain carries TRBV10-3 and TRBJ2-2; D might be TRBD1 or TRBD2, each matching 6 bases. The CDR3 covers 14 residues. Germline V gene sequence: CDR1 ENHRY, CDR2 SYGVKD. The CDR3 spells CASSVQGLTGELFF. The CDR3 DNA is TGTGCCAGCAGTGTACAGGGACTCACCGGGGAGCTGTTTTTT.

The V gene is TRBV10-2, the J gene TRBJ2-7; 10 bases are a match to TRBD1. This CDR3 comprises 15 residues. J was trimmed by 1 base and V by 7 bases; bases with no gene match: 7. The germline V gene encodes CDR1 WSHSY and CDR2 SAAADI. The DNA for the CDR3 is TGCGCCAGCAACGTCGGGACAGGGGCGTCCTACGAGCAGTACTTC. This encodes CASNVGTGASYEQYF.

CDR3 loop: CASSLFRESDYGYTF. CDR3 in DNA: TGCGCCAGCAGCTTGTTCCGGGAGAGCGACTATGGCTACACCTTC. The chain links TRBV5-1 to TRBJ1-2; no clear D gene. The CDR3 length is 15 residues. The germline V and J ends were trimmed by 1 base and 3 bases, with 13 bases remaining between them. From germline, CDR1 is SGHRS and CDR2 YFSETQ. The complete variable domain, with remaining parts taken from reference TRBV5-1 and TRBJ1-2, reads KAGVTQTPRYLIKTRGQQVTLSCSPISGHRSVSWYQQTPGQGLQFLFEYFSETQRNKGNFPGRFSGRQFSNSRSEMNVSTLELGDSALYLCASSLFRESDYGYTFGSGTRLTVV.

The chain's CDR3 is CASSKNRETYEQYF. The CDR3 nucleotides are TGTGCCAGCAGCAAAAACCGGGAGACCTACGAGCAGTACTTC. The chain employs TRBV7-9 and TRBJ2-7, with D tentatively TRBD2 (6 bases). The CDR3 has 14 amino acids. Germline V CDR1 and CDR2: SEHNR, FQNEAQ (reference sequence). Trimming took 5 bases from V and 2 from J, leaving 13 bases between them.

On this clonotype: This may be a read error, as it is one base from a much larger clone. The chain carries TRBV6-6 and TRBJ1-5; D remains ambiguous. The CDR3 consists of 12 residues. Trimming took off 6 bases at V and 0 bases at J, with 3 bases between the two ends. Germline lookup yields CDR1 MNHNY and CDR2 SVGAGI (reference sequence). The CDR3 spells CASRYSNQPQHF. CDR3 sequence (DNA): TGTGCCAGCAGGTATAGCAATCAGCCCCAGCATTTT.

Ten or more counts support this clonotype. This rearrangement joins TRBV7-2 to TRBJ2-7; D gene unclear. The CDR3 totals 14 residues. Germline V gene lookup returns CDR1 SGHTA and CDR2 FQGNSA. V was pared by 3 bases and J by 0 bases, with 9 bases between. CDR3 bases: TGTGCCAGCAGCTTTTCTGGGGACTCCTACGAGCAGTACTTC. Translating gives CASSFSGDSYEQYF.

The CDR3 bases are TGCGCCAGCAGTGTTGGGACAGGGGAAGAGACCCAGTACTTC. Translating gives CASSVGTGEETQYF. The rearrangement joins TRBV10-1 to TRBJ2-5; 10 bases line up with TRBD1. The V gene's germline CDR1 is WNHNN and CDR2 SYGVQD (reference sequence). The CDR3 sequence is 14 residues long. Trimming at V came to 4 bases and at J to 3 bases, leaving 2 bases not matched to a gene.

About this clonotype: The junction shows a germline mismatch at one end, possibly a read error. V usage is TRBV7-7 and J usage is TRBJ2-7; possibly TRBD2 for D (5 bases). The CDR3 totals 14 residues. Germline loops: CDR1 SSHAT, CDR2 FNYEAQ (reference sequence). In DNA, the CDR3 is TGTGCTAGCAGCTTGGAGGCTGAATCCTACGAGCAGTACTTC. Protein product: CASSLEAESYEQYF.

The chain links TRBV10-2 to TRBJ2-3, with TRBD1 matching over 10 bases. Looked up from germline, CDR1 is WSHSY and CDR2 is SAAADI. The trim removed 7 bases at V and 2 bases at J, leaving 6 bases unmatched. This CDR3 spans 15 amino acids. The CDR3 sequence: CASNAGTGVTDTQYF. The DNA for the CDR3 is TGCGCCAGCAACGCCGGGACAGGGGTCACAGATACGCAGTATTTT.

The chain joins TRBV2 to TRBJ1-3, with 8 bases aligning to TRBD1. The germline CDR1 and CDR2 sequences are SNHLY and FYNNEI. This CDR3 region has 13 residues. The V gene end was trimmed by 7 bases and the J gene end by 4 bases; junction bases not matched to a gene: 3. As DNA, the CDR3 is TGTGCCAGCAACCGGGACAGGGGAAACACCATATATTTT. Residues: CASNRDRGNTIYF.

With regard to this clonotype: A much larger clone lies a single base off, so this may be a read error. The rearrangement links TRBV7-3 to TRBJ1-4, with a tentative D call TRBD1 (5 bases). CDR1 is SGHTA, CDR2 FQGTGA, per germline. The CDR3 consists of 17 residues. This CDR3 reads CASSLAGEGVLNEELFF. In DNA, the CDR3 is TGTGCCAGCAGCTTGGCGGGGGAGGGAGTTCTTAATGAAGAACTGTTTTTT.

This clonotype was detected only once. V usage is TRBV5-1 and J usage is TRBJ2-5; the D is unclear. Trimming removed 1 base from V and 5 bases from J, with 15 bases in between. CDR3 length equals 15 residues. Germline loops: CDR1 SGHRS, CDR2 YFSETQ. The CDR3 loop is CASSLSRPATETQYF. As DNA, the CDR3 is TGCGCCAGCAGCTTGAGTCGCCCAGCCACGGAGACCCAGTACTTC.

V is TRBV6-2 or TRBV6-3 and J is TRBJ2-3, with D possibly matching TRBD1 (6 bases). The CDR3 extends over 16 amino acids. Per germline, CDR1 MNHEY and CDR2 SVGEGT. V was clipped by 5 bases and J by 3 bases, with 18 bases between them. CDR3 in DNA: TGTGCCAGCAGTGCCACGCCAGGGGTTGGGACAGATACGCAGTATTTT. Translation gives CASSATPGVGTDTQYF.